This T cell receptor beta chain was found in a study of cytomegalovirus exposure and HLA in healthy donors (dated by TCRdb to 2016 to 2017). With regard to the full study: In an earlier analysis of some 610 of the donors, roughly 300 Gb of sequence data and 90 million to 120 million unique TCR beta sequences from approximately 180 million T cells were reported. In a later genetic analysis, genome-wide SNP genotypes for 398 of the 666 donors were used, and that subset was treated as a discovery cohort. Along with the roughly 710-subject first cohort, a separate validation cohort of over 90 different subjects was used. The study profiled the T cell repertoires of 500 to 800 subjects by immunosequencing and related them to cytomegalovirus serostatus. Donor age, sex, ethnicity and CMV serostatus were compiled together with the repertoire data. Rather than using new phenotypic data, the later analysis identified candidate immune exposures from TCR beta sequences and from how often those sequences occurred across donors. An early release that covered about 600 HLA-typed donors contained 300 to 350 gigabases of sequencing data and tens of millions of unique TCR sequences. Four to six DR-DQ haplotypes were handled as single units for association and clustering, since linkage in the cohort was strong. Among 398 genotyped donors of the cohort, an average of 235,054 unique TCR beta nucleotide sequences were sequenced per donor, roughly 18% of them non-productive. The number of donors typed differed by locus, with 629-630 for A, B, C, DRB1 and DQB1, around 560 for DQA1, 600 to 610 for DPA1, and some 450 for DPB1. A later analysis re-examined previously published TCR beta repertoires from more than 650 donors and added high-resolution HLA genotyping to investigate patterns of TCR occurrence. In an earlier analysis of 587 of the donors, high-throughput TCR beta sequencing was used to judge whether each TCR beta V gene segment behaved as functional or pseudogenic. To predict cytomegalovirus infection status, the study brought together high-throughput TCR immunosequencing, statistical association of individual TCRs with disease status, and machine learning. The aim of the study was to test whether cataloging public T cell receptors could identify signatures of past pathogen exposure. Every discovery cohort repertoire had been produced on one sequencing platform. Of the 398 genotyped donors, 81% were placed in the genetic ancestry cluster associated with self-reported Caucasian donors. Both class I and class II loci were covered by HLA typing, at four-digit resolution. On the study overall, not on this receptor specifically: Several of the top co-occurrence clusters appeared to be linked to parvovirus B19, influenza, CMV and Epstein-Barr virus, according to a later analysis. Presence/absence analyses assumed roughly uniform sequencing depth across donors, an assumption that may not hold. In a later analysis, HLA-associated TCR beta chains showed more clonal expansion and lower generation probabilities than non-associated chains that were equally common. A few of the identified cytomegalovirus-associated TCR beta chains were confirmed in vitro to be specific for cytomegalovirus antigens. A further reported finding was that TCR beta sequences accurately predicted the HLA-A and HLA-B alleles for most subjects in the first cohort. For the cohort, immune exposure information was limited to CMV serostatus. Broadly in line with IMGT annotations, most TCR beta V segments showed up in productive rearrangements about 87% or about 30% of the time in an earlier analysis of 587 of the donors. In a later analysis, 16,951 TCR beta sequences were associated with specific HLA alleles at a false discovery rate of 0.05. Most CMV-associated TCR beta chains appeared to be HLA-restricted in a later analysis, and the HLA associations seemed to be driven largely by CMV exposure. Because HLA typing was missing for some donors at each locus, association tests included only the typed subset. The 87-base-pair reads could not distinguish some IMGT-functional V segments, including TRBV6-2 and TRBV6-3, so those segments were excluded. Because counts were too low, about 18 rarely observed V segments, including chromosome 9 orphons, were excluded from the earlier analysis of a few hundred of the donors. In a later analysis, the rate of TCR association differed among HLA loci, with DRB1 alleles having the most associated TCRs and HLA-C alleles having the fewest. In both the original and validation cohorts, the classifier was reported to diagnose cytomegalovirus status with high specificity and sensitivity. V-gene and J-gene trimming of TCR beta chains was associated with a missense DCLRE1C variant in a later genetic analysis, and the association was replicated in an independent cohort. In the study, some 160 TCR beta chains were listed as associated with cytomegalovirus. Compared with the roughly 670-donor mean, donors in an Asian-associated ancestry cluster had fewer N-insertions in productive TCRs, according to a later genetic analysis. While some public TCRs were present in many individuals, most TCR sequences turned up only very rarely across donors. Only TCR beta chains were sequenced in this cohort, and the absence of alpha or paired-chain data limited detectable features. Correlated functional status among segregating V segments might reflect linkage disequilibrium, but an unknown experimental factor could not be ruled out. It was suggested by the authors that the approach could potentially be generalized to other disease states and immunological phenotypes. A cluster of highly shared sequence variants was judged likely to represent a technical artifact of the sequencing pipeline. When HLA alleles, especially DR and DQ, strongly co-occurred, attributing TCR associations to individual alleles was difficult.

As to this clone: Which antigen it targets is not known. No base quality values were provided; no much bigger clone lies one nucleotide off.

Libraries were made using the immunoSEQ multiplex PCR assay. For the multiplex PCR, a mixture combining 60 forward primers for TCR Vbeta segments and 13 reverse primers for TCR Jbeta segments was used. The CDR3 region of rearranged TCR beta genes was amplified from genomic DNA with a multiplex PCR assay. The amplified TCR beta libraries were sequenced on the Illumina HiSeq System as 87-base-pair reads. Per the source publication's procedure: A later analysis counted about 80 million unique TCR beta chains across the 500 to 850 repertoires, and approximately 11 million of these chains were shared by at least two donors. A nearest-neighbor algorithm error-corrected the raw reads and collapsed the reads into unique sequences, merging closely related sequences to remove PCR and sequencing errors. Alignment of CDR3 sequences to IMGT reference sequences was used to assign V, D and J gene segments. Each retained sequence needed at least a six-nucleotide match to both a V gene segment and a J gene segment. A rearrangement was called productive if the CDR3 had no stop codons and remained in frame with V and J, and every other rearrangement was called non-productive. CDR3 was defined by IMGT convention, running from the second conserved V-encoded cysteine to the conserved J-encoded phenylalanine. The earlier analysis of about 560 of the donors excluded any sequence lacking an unambiguous match to a single V gene segment. In an earlier analysis of several hundred of the donors, V segments were called functional above 56.7% productive rearrangements and were called segregating when the between-donor standard deviation exceeded 5%. A statistical classification framework was built to diagnose cytomegalovirus status from the catalog of TCR beta chain sequences. A later analysis assigned V and J genes by comparing TCR nucleotide sequences with IMGT/GENE-DB human TR gene sequences. The TCRdist pipeline was used in a later analysis to assign CDR3 sequences and most-parsimonious VDJ recombination scenarios. In a later analysis, every TCR beta chain was defined by the combination of its CDR3 amino acid sequence and its V-gene family, and reads without a unique V-gene family were dropped. In a later analysis, some 600 highly shared, low-generation-probability nucleotide sequences were removed to address suspected cross-contamination and a sequencing artifact. In a later analysis, a clonal expansion index for each public chain was calculated from normalized within-repertoire ranks of inferred template counts. Generation probabilities in a later analysis came from a VDJ recombination model fitted to out-of-frame rearrangements, and those results were checked against IGoR. In a later analysis, hypergeometric tests were used to score TCR-TCR, TCR-HLA and TCR-CMV co-occurrence, with a repertoire-size bias correction applied to TCR pairs. A later analysis estimated false discovery rates by permuting HLA or CMV assignments 20 times. In a later analysis, co-occurring TCRs were grouped using DBSCAN, with TCRdist sequence similarity added in when clustering inside HLA-allele-positive subsets. For co-occurrence clustering, repertoires with fewer than 30,000 or more than 120,000 public chains were excluded, along with four to six repertoires with anomalous nucleotide sharing. The clones in this table, taken by TCRdb from immuneACCESS, are in-frame only. Not every clone is retained; where verified, under half of the shortfall comes from an unresolved V gene, and the cause of the rest is unknown. Clone size and V and J calls were adopted from that table, with D and trimming inferred from the DNA. For this sample there are about 220,000 clones; roughly 70% appear just once. The ten largest clones represent 1.8% of the sample.

Via the germline V gene (reference sequence), CDR1 is SGHNT and CDR2 YYREEE. The CDR3, from cysteine to phenylalanine, totals 17 residues. The only DNA kept is the CDR3, 51 bases in frame from the first base. Trimming takes 2 bases off V and 4 bases off J; junction bases not matched to a gene: 12. The cohort consisted of approximately 690 healthy bone marrow donors. All cohort members were sampled while nominally healthy, although unrecorded immune exposures were likely present. The donor was CMV seronegative and was included in the group of several hundred seronegative cohort members. A peripheral blood sample was provided by each donor, and peripheral blood mononuclear cells were used for TCR beta sequencing. Genomic DNA extraction from the blood cell samples was performed with the Qiagen DNeasy Blood Extraction Kit.

The specimen was PBMCs. The sequence links TRBV5-4 to TRBJ1-3, with 7 bases in between that match TRBD1. This receptor was taken from a woman aged 25 to 39 in good health and CMV-seronegative. The CDR3 has the sequence CASSLYRQGSGGNTIYF. The sequenced DNA is TGTGCCAGCAGCTTATACCGACAGGGCTCGGGGGGAAACACCATATATTTT.